The rows below give T cell receptor beta chains drawn from one sample of a study of T cells in Graves' hyperthyroidism and ophthalmopathy. TCRdb re-called the multiplex PCR reads with MiXCR, one entry per CDR3 protein. The sample has 450,000 to 600,000 distinct CDR3 sequences, about 15% seen once. Sequenced sample: blood. These receptors were obtained from a woman aged 40-49 years with Graves' hyperthyroidism. Each CDR3 is given with its conserved first and last residue. A D gene is named only where the DNA matches it firmly. A clone size is listed for some rows: how often the clone was seen (once, few, many), or a class if it is expanded.

V gene,clone size,D gene,J gene,CDR3 protein,CDR3 DNA
TRBV24-1,NA,NA,TRBJ2-3,CATSDWRANTDTQYF,TGTGCCACCAGTGATTGGCGGGCTAACACAGATACGCAGTATTTT
TRBV10-3,NA,NA,TRBJ1-2,CAISESAGQNYGYTF,TGTGCCATCAGTGAGTCTGCAGGACAAAACTATGGCTACACCTTC
TRBV24-1,few,TRBD1,TRBJ1-3,CATSQQGYSGNTIYF,TGTGCCACCAGTCAACAGGGGTATTCGGGAAACACCATATATTTT
TRBV7-8,many,NA,TRBJ1-5,CASSLILSSNQPQHF,TGTGCCAGCAGCTTAATATTGAGTAGCAATCAGCCCCAGCATTTT
TRBV27,few,NA,TRBJ2-6,CASSSLGANVLTF,TGTGCCAGCAGCTCTCTTGGGGCCAACGTCCTGACTTTC
TRBV20-1,NA,NA,TRBJ2-5,CSARDTSVDAWIETQYF,TGCAGTGCTAGAGATACGAGCGTAGATGCTTGGATAGAGACCCAGTACTTC
TRBV5-6,NA,NA,TRBJ2-3,CASSLAARVTDTQYF,TGTGCCAGCAGCTTGGCCGCCAGGGTCACAGATACGCAGTATTTT
TRBV12-5,many,NA,TRBJ1-2,CASGLVQEENYGYTF,TGTGCTAGTGGTTTGGTACAGGAGGAAAACTATGGCTACACCTTC
TRBV19,many,TRBD2,TRBJ2-2,CASSTPSGRVWTGELFF,TGTGCCAGTAGTACTCCGAGCGGGAGAGTTTGGACCGGGGAGCTGTTTTTT
TRBV5-1,many,NA,TRBJ1-4,CASRSTGDNEKLFF,TGCGCCAGCCGTTCGACAGGAGATAATGAAAAACTGTTTTTT
TRBV2,few,TRBD1,TRBJ2-7,CASIPGQGPSYEQYF,TGTGCCAGCATCCCGGGACAGGGGCCCTCCTACGAGCAGTACTTC
TRBV24-1,few,TRBD2,TRBJ2-1,CATQREGMDEQFF,TGTGCCACTCAGCGGGAGGGAATGGATGAGCAGTTCTTC
TRBV20-1,few,NA,TRBJ1-6,CSARDWEAGGIRFSPLHF,TGCAGTGCTAGAGATTGGGAAGCGGGCGGGATCCGTTTTTCACCCCTCCACTTT
TRBV30,many,TRBD1,TRBJ1-5,CAWRPQGEGQPQHF,TGTGCCTGGAGGCCCCAGGGGGAAGGTCAGCCCCAGCATTTT
TRBV27,NA,TRBD1,TRBJ1-6,CASSLGRGTGARGNSPLHF,TGTGCCAGCAGTTTGGGTCGGGGGACAGGGGCGAGGGGTAATTCACCCCTCCACTTT
TRBV27,NA,NA,TRBJ2-3,CASLSGGSDTDTQYF,TGTGCCAGCTTATCGGGCGGTAGCGACACAGATACGCAGTATTTT
TRBV20-1,few,TRBD2,TRBJ2-2,CSASPGGVAGVTGELFF,TGCAGTGCTAGTCCTGGGGGGGTAGCGGGAGTTACCGGGGAGCTGTTTTTT
TRBV6-1,many,TRBD2,TRBJ2-5,CASTITFTSGRRETQYF,TGTGCCAGCACCATCACTTTTACTAGCGGGAGGAGAGAGACCCAGTACTTC
TRBV11-2,many,TRBD2,TRBJ2-7,CASSLVGLAGAGAYEQYF,TGTGCCAGCAGCTTAGTGGGACTAGCGGGGGCCGGGGCGTACGAGCAGTACTTC
TRBV5-5,few,TRBD1,TRBJ2-5,CASSGKTGGSETQYF,TGTGCCAGCAGCGGAAAGACAGGGGGCAGCGAGACCCAGTACTTC
TRBV28,few,NA,TRBJ2-5,CATYPGLHQETQYF,TGTGCCACCTATCCGGGCCTGCACCAAGAGACCCAGTACTTC
TRBV7-6,NA,NA,TRBJ2-7,CASSLRTDNYEQYF,TGTGCCAGCAGCTTACGGACGGATAACTACGAGCAGTACTTC
TRBV5-1,few,NA,TRBJ2-5,CASSFQAGSTETQYF,TGCGCCAGCAGCTTTCAGGCAGGGAGTACGGAGACCCAGTACTTC
TRBV7-3,NA,NA,TRBJ2-2,CASSLRVGELFF,TGTGCCAGCAGCCTTAGGGTCGGGGAGCTGTTTTTT
TRBV3-1,many,NA,TRBJ2-7,CASSHRLYEQYF,TGTGCCAGCAGCCACAGGCTCTACGAGCAGTACTTC
TRBV29-1,many,TRBD2,TRBJ2-1,CSVEDRLAGGRNEQFF,TGCAGCGTTGAAGATCGACTAGCGGGAGGTCGCAATGAGCAGTTCTTC
TRBV9,few,NA,TRBJ2-1,CASSVRDTDSINEQFF,TGTGCCAGCAGCGTACGGGACACCGACAGCATCAATGAGCAGTTCTTC
TRBV7-8,few,NA,TRBJ1-4,CASTQWATGGGEKLFF,TGTGCCAGCACCCAATGGGCCACAGGAGGGGGTGAAAAACTGTTTTTT
TRBV20-1,NA,NA,TRBJ1-5,CSARGGGGNNNQPQHF,TGCAGTGCTAGAGGGGGTGGTGGAAATAACAATCAGCCCCAGCATTTT
TRBV29-1,NA,NA,TRBJ2-1,CSAFLLFNEQFF,TGCAGCGCGTTCTTACTGTTTAATGAGCAGTTCTTC
TRBV27,few,NA,TRBJ2-2,CASSLYGWDTGELFF,TGTGCCAGCAGTTTATACGGATGGGACACCGGGGAGCTGTTTTTT
TRBV19,few,NA,TRBJ2-7,CASSIEGASYEQYF,TGTGCCAGTAGTATAGAAGGAGCCTCCTACGAGCAGTACTTC
TRBV7-9,many,TRBD2,TRBJ2-5,CASGGLVEVETQYF,TGTGCCAGCGGCGGACTAGTAGAGGTCGAGACCCAGTACTTC
TRBV27,NA,NA,TRBJ1-2,CASSKRTESYGYTF,TGTGCCAGCAGTAAGAGGACCGAATCATATGGCTACACCTTC
TRBV28,many,TRBD2,TRBJ2-3,CASSSGLADSTDTQYF,TGTGCCAGCAGTTCCGGACTAGCGGATAGCACAGATACGCAGTATTTT
TRBV7-2,few,NA,TRBJ2-3,CASSRNALRDTQYF,TGTGCCAGCAGCAGAAACGCTCTGCGAGATACGCAGTATTTT
TRBV2,many,NA,TRBJ2-5,CASSERAGLETQYF,TGTGCCAGCAGTGAAAGAGCCGGTCTAGAGACCCAGTACTTC
TRBV20-1,few,NA,TRBJ2-5,CSARGGGYQETQYF,TGCAGTGCTAGAGGAGGGGGTTACCAAGAGACCCAGTACTTC
TRBV11-2,many,NA,TRBJ2-7,CASSFAYEQYF,TGTGCCAGCAGCTTCGCCTACGAGCAGTACTTC
TRBV6-2/TRBV6-3,NA,NA,TRBJ2-5,CASRTQGGGETQYF,TGTGCCAGCAGGACCCAGGGGGGTGGAGAGACCCAGTACTTC
TRBV7-2,many,NA,TRBJ2-5,CASSARGAGNQRYF,TGTGCCAGCAGCGCTAGAGGGGCCGGGAACCAAAGGTACTTC
TRBV19,NA,NA,TRBJ1-2,CASSIVGYGYTF,TGTGCCAGTAGTATTGTGGGCTATGGCTACACCTTC
TRBV6-2/TRBV6-3,few,TRBD1,TRBJ1-1,CASRTTGSSTEAFF,TGTGCCAGCAGAACGACAGGGAGTAGCACTGAAGCTTTCTTT
TRBV7-3,many,NA,TRBJ2-1,CASSNPGPYNEQFF,TGTGCCAGCAGCAATCCGGGACCGTACAATGAGCAGTTCTTC
TRBV20-1,many,TRBD1,TRBJ1-4,CSASGTGGSTNEKLFF,TGCAGTGCTAGTGGGACAGGGGGTTCAACTAATGAAAAACTGTTTTTT
TRBV19,NA,NA,TRBJ2-4,CASSIGQAKNIQYF,TGTGCCAGTAGTATTGGGCAGGCAAAAAACATTCAGTACTTC
TRBV11-2,NA,NA,TRBJ2-3,CAGSLLGGGTDTQYF,TGTGCCGGCAGCCTCCTGGGCGGAGGGACGGATACGCAGTATTTT
TRBV2,many,TRBD2,TRBJ2-7,CASLLAGSHEQYF,TGTGCCAGCCTACTAGCGGGCTCCCACGAGCAGTACTTC
TRBV11-2,many,TRBD1,TRBJ1-1,CASSFGQGRSEAFF,TGTGCCAGCAGCTTCGGACAGGGTAGATCTGAAGCTTTCTTT
TRBV9,many,TRBD1,TRBJ2-7,CASSATGDYEQYF,TGTGCCAGCAGCGCAACAGGGGATTACGAGCAGTACTTC